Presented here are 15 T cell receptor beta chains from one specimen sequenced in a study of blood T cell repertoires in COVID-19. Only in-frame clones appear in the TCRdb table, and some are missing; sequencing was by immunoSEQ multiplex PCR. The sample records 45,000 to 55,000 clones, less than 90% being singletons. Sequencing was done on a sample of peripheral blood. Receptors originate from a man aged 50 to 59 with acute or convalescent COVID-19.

CDR3 protein: CASSDGEGRNEQFF. CDR3 DNA: TGTGCCAGCAGTGATGGGGAGGGTCGCAATGAGCAGTTCTTC. V usage is TRBV6-4 and J usage is TRBJ2-1; 7 nucleotides align to TRBD2. Trimming took 3 bases from V and 6 from J; bases not matched to a gene: 5. Germline CDR1 MRHNA, CDR2 SNTAGT. The CDR3 is 14 residues long.

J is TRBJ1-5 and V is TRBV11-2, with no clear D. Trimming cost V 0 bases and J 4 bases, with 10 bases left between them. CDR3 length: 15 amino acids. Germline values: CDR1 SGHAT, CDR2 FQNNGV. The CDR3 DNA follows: TGTGCCAGCAGCTTAGATCCGGCGGGTAATCAGCCCCAGCATTTT. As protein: CASSLDPAGNQPQHF.

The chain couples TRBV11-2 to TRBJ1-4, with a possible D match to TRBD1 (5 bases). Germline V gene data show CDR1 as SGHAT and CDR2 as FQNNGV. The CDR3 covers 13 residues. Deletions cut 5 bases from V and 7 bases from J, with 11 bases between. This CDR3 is CASSPGTLEKLFF. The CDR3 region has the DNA TGTGCCAGCAGCCCCGGGACTCTTGAAAAACTGTTTTTT.

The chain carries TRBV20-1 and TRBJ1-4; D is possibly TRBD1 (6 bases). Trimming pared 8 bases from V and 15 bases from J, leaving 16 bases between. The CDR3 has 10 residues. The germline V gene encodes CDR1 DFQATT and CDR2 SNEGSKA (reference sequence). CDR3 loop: CSPGGGGMFF. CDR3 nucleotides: TGCAGTCCTGGGGGCGGAGGAATGTTTTTT.

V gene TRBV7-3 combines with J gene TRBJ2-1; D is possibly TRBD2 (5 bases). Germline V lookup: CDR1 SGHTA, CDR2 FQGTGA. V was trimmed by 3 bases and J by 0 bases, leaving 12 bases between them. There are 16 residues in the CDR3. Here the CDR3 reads CASSFISASSYNEQFF. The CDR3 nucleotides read TGTGCCAGCAGCTTCATTAGCGCCAGCTCCTACAATGAGCAGTTCTTC.

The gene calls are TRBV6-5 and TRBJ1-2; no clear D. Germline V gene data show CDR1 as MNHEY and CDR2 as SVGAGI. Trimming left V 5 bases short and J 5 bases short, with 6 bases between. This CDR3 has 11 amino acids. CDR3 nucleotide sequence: TGTGCCAGCAGTCTGGAGTATGGCTACACCTTC. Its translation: CASSLEYGYTF.

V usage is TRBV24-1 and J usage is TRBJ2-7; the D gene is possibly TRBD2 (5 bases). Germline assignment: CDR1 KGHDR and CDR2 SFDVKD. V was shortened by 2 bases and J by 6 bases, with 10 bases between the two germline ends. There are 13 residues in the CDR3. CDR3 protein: CATSDSQAGEQYF. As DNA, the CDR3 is TGTGCCACCAGTGATTCCCAGGCGGGCGAGCAGTACTTC.

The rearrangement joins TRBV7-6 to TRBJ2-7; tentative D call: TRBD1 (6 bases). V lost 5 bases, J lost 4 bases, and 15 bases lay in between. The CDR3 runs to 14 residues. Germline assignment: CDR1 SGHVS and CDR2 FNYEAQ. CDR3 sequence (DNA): TGTGCCAGCAGCCCCTCCGGGACACCTTACGAGCAGTACTTC. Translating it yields CASSPSGTPYEQYF.

CDR3 in amino acids: CSVVKLTGITYEQYF. CDR3 coding DNA: TGCAGCGTAGTGAAACTGACAGGTATTACCTACGAGCAGTACTTC. V and J are TRBV29-1 and TRBJ2-7; D perhaps matches TRBD1 (6 bases). This CDR3 has 15 amino acids. In germline, CDR1 is SQVTM, CDR2 ANQGSEA. V was trimmed by 6 bases and J by 2 bases, leaving 20 bases between them.

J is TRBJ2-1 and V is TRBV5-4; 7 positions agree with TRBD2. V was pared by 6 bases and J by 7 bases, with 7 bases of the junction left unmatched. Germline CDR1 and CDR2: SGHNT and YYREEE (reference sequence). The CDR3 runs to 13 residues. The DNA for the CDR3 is TGTGCCAGCACCGGGCGGGAGTGGAATGAGCAGTTCTTC. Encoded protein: CASTGREWNEQFF.

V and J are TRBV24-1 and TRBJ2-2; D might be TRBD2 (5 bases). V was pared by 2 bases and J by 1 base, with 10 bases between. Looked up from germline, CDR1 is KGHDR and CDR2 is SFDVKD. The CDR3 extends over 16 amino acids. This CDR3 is CATSDSSGRNTGELFF. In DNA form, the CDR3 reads TGTGCCACCAGTGATTCTTCGGGGAGGAACACCGGGGAGCTGTTTTTT.

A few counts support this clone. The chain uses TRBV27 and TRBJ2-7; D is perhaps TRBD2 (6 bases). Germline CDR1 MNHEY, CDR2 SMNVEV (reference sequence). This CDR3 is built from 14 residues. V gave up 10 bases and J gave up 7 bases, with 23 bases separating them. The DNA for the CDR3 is TGTGCCAAGCCCCAGGAGTGCGGGACGGGGGAGCAGTACTTC. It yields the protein CAKPQECGTGEQYF.

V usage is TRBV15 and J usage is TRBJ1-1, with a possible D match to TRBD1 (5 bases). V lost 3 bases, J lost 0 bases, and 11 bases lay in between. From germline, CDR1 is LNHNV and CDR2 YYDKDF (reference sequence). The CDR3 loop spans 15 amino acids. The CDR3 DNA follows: TGTGCCACCAGCAGGACAGTCCTCATGAACACTGAAGCTTTCTTT. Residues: CATSRTVLMNTEAFF.

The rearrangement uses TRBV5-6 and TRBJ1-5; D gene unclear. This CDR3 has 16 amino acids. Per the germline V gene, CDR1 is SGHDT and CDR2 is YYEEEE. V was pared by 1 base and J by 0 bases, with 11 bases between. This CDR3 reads CASSLTPLYSNQPQHF. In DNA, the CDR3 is TGTGCCAGCAGCTTGACTCCGCTTTATAGCAATCAGCCCCAGCATTTT.

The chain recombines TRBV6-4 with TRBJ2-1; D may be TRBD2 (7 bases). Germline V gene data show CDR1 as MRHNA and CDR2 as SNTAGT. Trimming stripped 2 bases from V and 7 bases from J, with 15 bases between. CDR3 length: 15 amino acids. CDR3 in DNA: TGTGCCAGCAGTGACGGCCAGGGGACTAAAAATGAGCAGTTCTTC. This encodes CASSDGQGTKNEQFF.